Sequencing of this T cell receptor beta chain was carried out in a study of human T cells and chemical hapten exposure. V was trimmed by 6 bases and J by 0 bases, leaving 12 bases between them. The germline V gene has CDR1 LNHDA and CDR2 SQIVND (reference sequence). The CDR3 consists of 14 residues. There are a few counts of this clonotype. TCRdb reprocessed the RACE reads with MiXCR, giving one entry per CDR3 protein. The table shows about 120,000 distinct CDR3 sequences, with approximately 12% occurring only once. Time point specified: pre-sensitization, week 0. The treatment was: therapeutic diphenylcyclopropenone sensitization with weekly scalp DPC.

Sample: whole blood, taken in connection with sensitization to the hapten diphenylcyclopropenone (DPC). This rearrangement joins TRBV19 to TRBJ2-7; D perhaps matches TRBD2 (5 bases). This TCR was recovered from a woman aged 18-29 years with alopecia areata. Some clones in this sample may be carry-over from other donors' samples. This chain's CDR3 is CASSRGNPSYEQYF. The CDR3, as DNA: TGTGCCAGTAGCCGAGGGAATCCCTCCTACGAGCAGTACTTC.